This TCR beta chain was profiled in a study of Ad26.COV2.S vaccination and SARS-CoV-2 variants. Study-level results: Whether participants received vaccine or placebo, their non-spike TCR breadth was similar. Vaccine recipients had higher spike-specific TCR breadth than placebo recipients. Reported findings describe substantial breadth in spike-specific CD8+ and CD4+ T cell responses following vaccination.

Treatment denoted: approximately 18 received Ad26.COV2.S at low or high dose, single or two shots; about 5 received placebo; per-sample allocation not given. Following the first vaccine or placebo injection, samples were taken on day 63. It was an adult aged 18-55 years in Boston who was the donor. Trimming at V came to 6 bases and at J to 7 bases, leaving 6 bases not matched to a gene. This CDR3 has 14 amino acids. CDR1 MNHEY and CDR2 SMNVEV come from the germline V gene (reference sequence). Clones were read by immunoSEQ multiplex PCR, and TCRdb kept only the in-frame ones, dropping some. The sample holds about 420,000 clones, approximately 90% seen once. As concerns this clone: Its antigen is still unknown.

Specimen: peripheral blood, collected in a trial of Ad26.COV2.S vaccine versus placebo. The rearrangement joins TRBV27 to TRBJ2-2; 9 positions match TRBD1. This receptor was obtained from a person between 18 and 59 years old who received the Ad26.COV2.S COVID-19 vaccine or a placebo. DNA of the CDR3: TGTGCCAGCAGCCCTACAGGGGGCTACGGGGAGCTGTTTTTT. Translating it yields CASSPTGGYGELFF.